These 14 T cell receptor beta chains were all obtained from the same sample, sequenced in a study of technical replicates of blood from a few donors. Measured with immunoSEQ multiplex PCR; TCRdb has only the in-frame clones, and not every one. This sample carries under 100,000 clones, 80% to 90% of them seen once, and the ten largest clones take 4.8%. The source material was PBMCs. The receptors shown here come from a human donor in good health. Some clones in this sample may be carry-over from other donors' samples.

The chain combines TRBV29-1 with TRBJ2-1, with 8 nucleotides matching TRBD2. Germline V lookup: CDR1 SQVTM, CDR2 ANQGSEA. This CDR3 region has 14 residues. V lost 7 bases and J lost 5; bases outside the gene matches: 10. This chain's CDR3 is CSANRGGRNNEQFF. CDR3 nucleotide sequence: TGCAGCGCGAACCGGGGGGGGCGAAACAATGAGCAGTTCTTC.

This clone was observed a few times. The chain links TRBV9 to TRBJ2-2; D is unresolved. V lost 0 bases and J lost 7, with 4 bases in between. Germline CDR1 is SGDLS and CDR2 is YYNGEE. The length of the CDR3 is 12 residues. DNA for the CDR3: TGTGCCAGCAGCGTAGAATACGGGGAGCTGTTTTTT. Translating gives CASSVEYGELFF.

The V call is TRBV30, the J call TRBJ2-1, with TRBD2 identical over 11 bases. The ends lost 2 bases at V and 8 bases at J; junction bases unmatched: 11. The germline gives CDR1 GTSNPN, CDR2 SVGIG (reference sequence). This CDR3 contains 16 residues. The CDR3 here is CAWSSPLTSGSHEQFF. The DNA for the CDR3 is TGTGCCTGGAGTTCTCCATTAACTAGCGGGAGCCATGAGCAGTTCTTC.

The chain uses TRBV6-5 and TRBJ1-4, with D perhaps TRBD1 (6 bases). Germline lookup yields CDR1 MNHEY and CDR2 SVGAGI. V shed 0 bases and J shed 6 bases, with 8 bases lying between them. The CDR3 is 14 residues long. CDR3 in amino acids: CASSYSGGHEKLFF. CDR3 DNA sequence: TGTGCCAGCAGTTACTCAGGGGGTCATGAAAAACTGTTTTTT.

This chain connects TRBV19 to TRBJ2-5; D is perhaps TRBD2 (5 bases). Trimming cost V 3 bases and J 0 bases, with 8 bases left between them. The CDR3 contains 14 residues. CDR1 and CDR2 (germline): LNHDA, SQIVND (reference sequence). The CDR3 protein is CASSMARDQETQYF. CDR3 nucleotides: TGTGCCAGTAGTATGGCGCGGGACCAAGAGACCCAGTACTTC.

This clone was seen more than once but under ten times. The CDR3 DNA reads as TGTGCCAGCACCACGGGGTTTGAAAAACTGTTTTTT. Its protein product is CASTTGFEKLFF. The V call is TRBV28, the J call TRBJ1-4, with D unresolved. The V end lost 7 bases, the J end lost 7 bases, and 10 bases lay between the germline ends. From germline, CDR1 is MDHEN and CDR2 SYDVKM. CDR3 length: 12 amino acids.

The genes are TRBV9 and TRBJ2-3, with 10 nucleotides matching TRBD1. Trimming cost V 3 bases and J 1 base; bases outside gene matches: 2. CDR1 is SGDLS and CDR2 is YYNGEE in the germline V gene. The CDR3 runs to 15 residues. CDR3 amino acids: CASSAGTGGTDTQYF. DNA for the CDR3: TGTGCCAGCAGCGCCGGGACAGGGGGCACAGATACGCAGTATTTT.

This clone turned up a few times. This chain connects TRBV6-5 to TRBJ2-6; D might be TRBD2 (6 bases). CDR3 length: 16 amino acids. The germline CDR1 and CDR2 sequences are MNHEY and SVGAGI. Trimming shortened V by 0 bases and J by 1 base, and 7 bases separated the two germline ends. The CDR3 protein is CASSYSRGSGANVLTF. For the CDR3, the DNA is TGTGCCAGCAGTTACTCACGGGGGTCTGGGGCCAACGTCCTGACTTTC.

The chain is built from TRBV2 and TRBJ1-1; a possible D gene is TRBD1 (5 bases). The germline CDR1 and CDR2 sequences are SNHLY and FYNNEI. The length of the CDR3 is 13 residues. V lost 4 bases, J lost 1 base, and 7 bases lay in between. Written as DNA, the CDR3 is TGTGCCAGCAGTGGGGGCTCGAACACTGAAGCTTTCTTT. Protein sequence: CASSGGSNTEAFF.

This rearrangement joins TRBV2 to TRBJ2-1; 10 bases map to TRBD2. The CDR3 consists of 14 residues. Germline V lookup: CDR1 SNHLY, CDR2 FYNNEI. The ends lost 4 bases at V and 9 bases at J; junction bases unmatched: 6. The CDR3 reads CASSALAGATEQFF. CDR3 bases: TGTGCCAGCAGTGCTCTAGCGGGAGCCACTGAGCAGTTCTTC.

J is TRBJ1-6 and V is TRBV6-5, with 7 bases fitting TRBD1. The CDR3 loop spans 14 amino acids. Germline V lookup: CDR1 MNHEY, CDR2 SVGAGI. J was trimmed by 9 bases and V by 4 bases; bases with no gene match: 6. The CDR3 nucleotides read TGTGCCAGCAGTTCGCACAGGGGCCCTTCACCCCTCCACTTT. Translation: CASSSHRGPSPLHF.

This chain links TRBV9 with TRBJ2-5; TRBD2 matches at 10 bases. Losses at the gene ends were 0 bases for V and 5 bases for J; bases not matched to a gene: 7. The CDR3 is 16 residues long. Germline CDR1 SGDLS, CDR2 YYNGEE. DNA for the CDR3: TGTGCCAGCAGCGTAGGAGGTAGCGGGAGGTGGGAGACCCAGTACTTC. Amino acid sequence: CASSVGGSGRWETQYF.

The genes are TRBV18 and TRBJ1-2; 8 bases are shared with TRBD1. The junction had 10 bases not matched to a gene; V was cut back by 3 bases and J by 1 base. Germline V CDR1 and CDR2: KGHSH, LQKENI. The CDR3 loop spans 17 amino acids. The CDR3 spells CASSPQEDRAYNYGYTF. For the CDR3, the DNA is TGTGCCAGCTCACCTCAAGAGGACAGGGCCTATAACTATGGCTACACCTTC.

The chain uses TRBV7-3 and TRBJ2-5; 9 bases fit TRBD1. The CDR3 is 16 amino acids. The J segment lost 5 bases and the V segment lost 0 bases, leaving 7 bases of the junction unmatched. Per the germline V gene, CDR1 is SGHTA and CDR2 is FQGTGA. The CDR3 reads CASSLTRGTGRETQYF. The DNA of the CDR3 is TGTGCCAGCAGCTTAACAAGGGGGACAGGGCGGGAGACCCAGTACTTC.